The table lists the clone carrying this TCR beta chain with many counts. Its antigen remains unknown. The sample originates from a study of blood T cells in healthy people across ages. Study-wide results and caveats: TCR beta diversity tracked closely with naive T cell percentage. There were more naive CD4+ cells and higher diversity in long-lived donors than in aged donors.

Combining a sample-barcoded 5' primer with a J-beta primer mix, a second PCR ran for roughly 6 to 12 cycles. TCRdb reprocessed the 5' RACE reads via MiXCR and lists one record per CDR3 protein. This table has 650,000 to 900,000 distinct CDR3 sequences, about 62% appearing once. V gave up 8 bases and J gave up 2 bases, with 16 bases separating them. This CDR3 contains 14 residues. The germline CDR1 and CDR2 sequences are SQVTM and ANQGSEA. Sequencing used blood. The receptor comes from a man aged 30 to 39 in good health. The chain employs TRBV29-1 and TRBJ2-1; D possibly matches TRBD1 or TRBD2 (7 bases each). In DNA, the CDR3 is TGCAGCATTGTTGCAGGGGGGGCCTACAATGAGCAGTTCTTC. Translating it yields CSIVAGGAYNEQFF.